Each of the 22 T cell receptor beta chains below was sequenced from the same sample in a study of cytomegalovirus exposure and HLA in healthy donors. The PCR had 60 Vbeta and 13 Jbeta primers. Measured with immunoSEQ multiplex PCR; TCRdb has only the in-frame clones, and not every one. Of approximately 40,000 clones listed, 65% to 90% are singletons. The source material was PBMCs. The receptors shown here come from a woman in her late teens or twenties in good health and CMV-seropositive.

This clone showed up just once. The J gene is TRBJ2-1, the V gene TRBV5-4, with TRBD2 matching 7 bases. The germline V gene encodes CDR1 SGHNT and CDR2 YYREEE (reference sequence). The CDR3 sequence is 17 residues long. The J segment lost 8 bases and the V segment lost 4 bases, leaving 18 bases of the junction unmatched. In nucleotides, the CDR3 is TGTGCCAGCAGCCATCATGGGGAAGCGGGAAGGGCTGATGAGCAGTTCTTC. Protein: CASSHHGEAGRADEQFF.

The chain links TRBV7-6 to TRBJ2-5; perhaps TRBD1 as D (5 bases). Germline V gene sequence: CDR1 SGHVS, CDR2 FNYEAQ. V lost 3 bases to trimming and J lost 6 bases, with 17 bases between them. The CDR3 is made up of 15 amino acids. The CDR3 reads CASSLGSGQGKTQYF. CDR3 nucleotide sequence: TGTGCCAGCAGCTTGGGTTCCGGGCAGGGAAAGACCCAGTACTTC.

This clone was recorded only once. The rearrangement links TRBV7-3 to TRBJ2-1; TRBD2 agrees at 13 bases. This CDR3 is built from 15 residues. Germline V gene lookup returns CDR1 SGHTA and CDR2 FQGTGA. V shed 6 bases and J 6 bases; nucleotides not matched to a gene: 5. CDR3 in amino acids: CASRPTSGGRNEQFF. CDR3 in DNA: TGTGCCAGCAGGCCGACTAGCGGGGGGCGCAATGAGCAGTTCTTC.

There are a few counts of this clone. This sequence joins TRBV6-1 and TRBJ2-7, with 10 bases matching TRBD1. Germline loops: CDR1 MNHNS, CDR2 SASEGT. V shed 4 bases, J shed 2 bases, and the junction held 17 bases outside the gene matches. This CDR3 contains 19 residues. The CDR3 protein is CASSGFWETTTGGPYEQYF. The CDR3 bases are TGTGCCAGCAGTGGCTTCTGGGAAACCACGACAGGGGGCCCCTACGAGCAGTACTTC.

The rearrangement uses TRBV28 and TRBJ1-1, with a weak D call TRBD1 (6 bases). The V end lost 4 bases, the J end lost 1 base, and 7 bases lay between the germline ends. The CDR3 extends over 13 amino acids. Germline CDR1 and CDR2: MDHEN and SYDVKM. DNA of the CDR3: TGTGCCAGCAGTTCGACAGGGAACACTGAAGCTTTCTTT. It encodes CASSSTGNTEAFF. Full variable domain (outside the CDR3, taken from reference TRBV28 and TRBJ1-1): DVKVTQSSRYLVKRTGEKVFLECVQDMDHENMFWYRQDPGLGLRLIYFSYDVKMKEKGDIPEGYSVSREKKERFSLILESASTNQTSMYLCASSSTGNTEAFFGQGTRLTVV.

The chain links TRBV5-4 to TRBJ2-1; weak D call: TRBD2 (6 bases). This CDR3 spans 14 amino acids. V was cut by 4 bases and J by 9 bases, with 17 bases left in between. CDR1 and CDR2 (germline): SGHNT, YYREEE (reference sequence). CDR3 DNA: TGTGCCAGCAGCGTTAGCGGTCCCCCAGCTGAGCAGTTCTTC. Translated, it gives CASSVSGPPAEQFF.

In its sample, this clone was seen a few times. The chain joins TRBV12-5 to TRBJ2-5; 7 bases are shared with TRBD1. There are 14 residues in the CDR3. Per germline, CDR1 LGHNT and CDR2 FRNRAP. V shed 7 bases, J shed 6 bases, and the junction held 11 bases outside the gene matches. This CDR3 reads CASEPDRAMKTQYF. In DNA, the CDR3 is TGTGCTAGTGAACCCGACAGGGCTATGAAGACCCAGTACTTC.

The V gene is TRBV15, the J gene TRBJ2-3; TRBD1 matches at 8 bases. The CDR3 has 17 residues. With 0 bases clipped from V and 3 bases from J, the junction kept 8 bases outside the gene matches. Germline V gene data show CDR1 as LNHNV and CDR2 as YYDKDF (reference sequence). In DNA form, the CDR3 reads TGTGCCACCAGCAGAGACGACAGGGGAATCCAGACAGATACGCAGTATTTT. Amino acid sequence: CATSRDDRGIQTDTQYF.

V usage is TRBV5-4 and J usage is TRBJ2-5; 15 nucleotides agree with TRBD2. The assigned J gene may be wrong: the sequence end matches TRBJ2-7 better. The CDR3 length is 16 residues. CDR1 and CDR2 from the germline V gene are SGHNT and YYREEE (reference sequence). The CDR3 is CASSPRTSGRATEQYF. The CDR3 DNA is TGTGCCAGCAGCCCACGGACTAGCGGGAGGGCTACCGAGCAGTACTTC.

The gene calls are TRBV10-1 and TRBJ2-3; 11 bases fit TRBD2. Germline assignment: CDR1 WNHNN and CDR2 SYGVQD (reference sequence). The CDR3 loop spans 16 amino acids. V shed 8 bases, J shed 0 bases, and the junction held 7 bases outside the gene matches. CDR3 DNA sequence: TGCGCCAGCCATTCCCGACTAGCGGGGAGCACAGATACGCAGTATTTT. Encoded protein: CASHSRLAGSTDTQYF.

V gene TRBV5-4 combines with J gene TRBJ1-1; D might be TRBD1 (5 bases). The CDR3 has 14 residues. Between the trimmed V and J ends, which lost 4 bases and 4 bases, there was a span of 14 bases. Germline V gene data show CDR1 as SGHNT and CDR2 as YYREEE (reference sequence). The CDR3 here is CASSPRGGATEAFF. The CDR3 coding sequence is TGTGCCAGCAGCCCACGGGGAGGGGCCACTGAAGCTTTCTTT.

This clone was seen only a few times. The CDR3 nucleotides read TGCAGCGTTGAAGAAGACAGCCCGGTAAAGGGCACAGATACGCAGTATTTT. Protein: CSVEEDSPVKGTDTQYF. The chain carries TRBV29-1 and TRBJ2-3; D is possibly TRBD1 (5 bases). Between the trimmed V and J ends, which lost 0 bases and 1 base, there was a span of 17 bases. The CDR3 is 17 amino acids. Germline loops: CDR1 SQVTM, CDR2 ANQGSEA.

The chain uses TRBV11-2 and TRBJ2-3, with D possibly matching TRBD2 (6 bases). The CDR3 covers 13 residues. Germline V gene sequence: CDR1 SGHAT, CDR2 FQNNGV. V lost 5 bases and J 3 bases, leaving 9 bases between the germline ends. This CDR3 is CASSRGLTDTQYF. In DNA form, the CDR3 reads TGTGCCAGCAGCCGGGGACTTACAGATACGCAGTATTTT.

The rearrangement uses TRBV7-8 and TRBJ1-1; no clear D. This CDR3 is 19 amino acids long. Germline CDR1 SGHVS, CDR2 FQNEAQ. The V end was cut by 5 bases, the J end by 1 base, with 26 bases between. CDR3 bases: TGTGCCAGCAGCCCCGCAGGCCGGGGTGGCATTGGGCAGAACACTGAAGCTTTCTTT. Translated: CASSPAGRGGIGQNTEAFF.

This chain connects TRBV14 to TRBJ2-5; 10 bases map to TRBD2. Trimming removed 0 bases from V and 5 bases from J; junction bases left unmatched: 21. This CDR3 is built from 21 residues. Looked up from germline, CDR1 is SGHDN and CDR2 is FVKESK. CDR3 in amino acids: CASSQDKIRRGSGGPWETQYF. The CDR3 DNA reads TGTGCCAGCAGCCAAGACAAAATTCGAAGAGGTAGCGGGGGGCCGTGGGAGACCCAGTACTTC.

The rearrangement uses TRBV5-6 and TRBJ2-1; TRBD2 matches 11 bases. This CDR3 has 17 residues. CDR1 is SGHDT, CDR2 YYEEEE, per germline. J lost 6 bases, V lost 5 bases, and 13 bases had no gene match. CDR3 region: CASSSDRLAGGRNEQFF. CDR3 sequence (DNA): TGTGCCAGCAGTTCTGACCGGCTAGCGGGAGGTCGCAATGAGCAGTTCTTC.

The chain joins TRBV28 to TRBJ2-1; no firm D call. This CDR3 has 13 amino acids. V gave up 4 bases and J gave up 1 base, with 5 bases separating them. CDR1 MDHEN and CDR2 SYDVKM come from the germline V gene. CDR3 in DNA: TGTGCCAGCAGTTCGGGTTCCTACAATGAGCAGTTCTTC. Translation gives CASSSGSYNEQFF. Drawing the rest from reference TRBV28 and TRBJ2-1, the complete variable domain is DVKVTQSSRYLVKRTGEKVFLECVQDMDHENMFWYRQDPGLGLRLIYFSYDVKMKEKGDIPEGYSVSREKKERFSLILESASTNQTSMYLCASSSGSYNEQFFGPGTRLTVL.

In its sample, this clone was seen once. V is TRBV28 and J is TRBJ2-7, with 10 bases identical to TRBD1. Losses at the gene ends were 5 bases for V and 3 bases for J; bases not matched to a gene: 16. Germline CDR1 MDHEN, CDR2 SYDVKM. The CDR3 has 18 residues. The DNA for the CDR3 is TGTGCCAGCAGTCCTACCGTCCGGGACAGGGGACCGTACTACGAGCAGTACTTC. Amino acids: CASSPTVRDRGPYYEQYF.

This clone has a single count. The chain links TRBV19 to TRBJ1-2, with 9 bases matching TRBD1. Germline V gene lookup returns CDR1 LNHDA and CDR2 SQIVND (reference sequence). The CDR3 is made up of 14 amino acids. V gave up 4 bases and J gave up 6 bases; unmatched junction bases: 6. CDR3: CASSTWTGEDGYTF. DNA of the CDR3: TGTGCCAGTAGTACGTGGACAGGGGAGGATGGCTACACCTTC.

Regarding this clone: Its ends do not fully match the called genes, so a read error is possible. The chain links TRBV7-9 to TRBJ1-1; D might be TRBD1 (5 bases). There are 19 residues in the CDR3. Germline V gives CDR1 SEHNR, CDR2 FQNEAQ (reference sequence). CDR3 loop: CSSSLGVTHAGRQRRGAFF. DNA of the CDR3: TGTTCCAGCAGCTTAGGTGTGACCCACGCGGGACGCCAAAGGAGAGGAGCTTTCTTT. The entire variable domain, with the rest obtained from reference TRBV7-9 and TRBJ1-1, is as follows: DTGVSQNPRHKITKRGQNVTFRCDPISEHNRLYWYRQTLGQGPEFLTYFQNEAQLEKSRLLSDRFSAERPKGSFSTLEIQRTEQGDSAMYLCSSSLGVTHAGRQRRGAFFGQGTRLTVV.

The CDR3: CASRTSEGETQYF. The CDR3 DNA reads as TGTGCCAGCAGGACTAGCGAGGGGGAGACCCAGTACTTC. The V gene is TRBV7-6, the J gene TRBJ2-5; 8 bases map to TRBD2. There are 13 residues in the CDR3. CDR1 and CDR2 (germline): SGHVS, FNYEAQ. The V segment lost 6 bases and the J segment 5 bases; nucleotides outside the gene matches: 5.

This chain links TRBV4-2 with TRBJ1-4; 11 bases agree with TRBD1. CDR1 is LGHNA, CDR2 YNFKEQ, per germline. This CDR3 is built from 16 residues. V dropped 1 base and J dropped 6; count of bases not matched to a gene: 4. The CDR3 is CASSQGSGQGDEKLFF. Here the CDR3 DNA reads TGTGCCAGCAGCCAAGGCTCGGGACAGGGGGATGAAAAACTGTTTTTT.